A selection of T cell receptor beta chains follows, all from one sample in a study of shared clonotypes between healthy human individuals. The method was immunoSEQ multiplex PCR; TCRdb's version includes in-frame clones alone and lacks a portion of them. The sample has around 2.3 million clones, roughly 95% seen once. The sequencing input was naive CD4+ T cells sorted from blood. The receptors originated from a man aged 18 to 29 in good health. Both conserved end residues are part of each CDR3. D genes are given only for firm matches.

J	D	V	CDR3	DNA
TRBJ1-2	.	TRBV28	CASSLGMLGYGYTF	TGTGCCAGCAGTTTGGGTATGCTGGGCTATGGCTACACCTTC
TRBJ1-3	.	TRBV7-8	CASSLPGTFSGNTIYF	TGTGCCAGCAGCTTACCAGGGACCTTCTCTGGAAACACCATATATTTT
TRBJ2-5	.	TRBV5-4	CASSSPTRPETQYF	TGTGCCAGCAGCTCCCCGACTAGACCAGAGACCCAGTACTTC
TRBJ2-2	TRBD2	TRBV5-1	CASRTSGTGELFF	TGCGCCAGCAGGACTAGCGGTACCGGGGAGCTGTTTTTT
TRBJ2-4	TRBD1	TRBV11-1	CASSQTGKNIQYF	TGTGCCAGCAGCCAGACAGGGAAAAACATTCAGTACTTC
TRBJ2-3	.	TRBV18	CASSSEITDTQYF	TGTGCCAGCTCATCGGAAATTACAGATACGCAGTATTTT
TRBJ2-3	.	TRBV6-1	CASTFSTDTQYF	TGTGCCAGCACCTTCAGCACAGATACGCAGTATTTT
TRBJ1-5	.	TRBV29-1	CSVEDRRGNSNQPQHF	TGCAGCGTTGAAGATCGGCGAGGGAATAGCAATCAGCCCCAGCATTTT
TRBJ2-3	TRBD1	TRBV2	CATRDRTTDTQYF	TGTGCCACCAGGGACAGAACCACAGATACGCAGTATTTT
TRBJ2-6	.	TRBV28	CASSLTRSGANVLTF	TGTGCCAGCAGTCTAACTAGATCTGGGGCCAACGTCCTGACTTTC
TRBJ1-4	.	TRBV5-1	CASSLEGGQKKLFF	TGCGCCAGCAGCTTGGAAGGGGGTCAAAAAAAACTGTTTTTT
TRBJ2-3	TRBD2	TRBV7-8	CASSLTSGRGSTDTQYF	TGTGCCAGCAGCTTGACTAGCGGGAGGGGGAGCACAGATACGCAGTATTTT
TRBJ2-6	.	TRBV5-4	CASSALGGSGANVLTF	TGTGCCAGCAGCGCCCTGGGGGGTTCTGGGGCCAACGTCCTGACTTTC
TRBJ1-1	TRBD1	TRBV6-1	CASSEFGQGATEAFF	TGTGCCAGCAGTGAGTTCGGACAGGGGGCGACTGAAGCTTTCTTT
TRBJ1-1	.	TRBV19	CASSIAGRITEAFF	TGTGCCAGTAGTATAGCCGGCCGGATTACTGAAGCTTTCTTT
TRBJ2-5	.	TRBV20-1	CSATGQETQYF	TGCAGTGCTACAGGTCAAGAGACCCAGTACTTC
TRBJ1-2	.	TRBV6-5	CASRTGRHGYTF	TGTGCCAGCAGGACGGGACGGCACGGCTACACCTTC
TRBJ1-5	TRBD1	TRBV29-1	CSAKRQGDNQPQHF	TGCAGCGCCAAGCGGCAGGGGGATAATCAGCCCCAGCATTTT